This TCR beta chain came from a study of regulatory T cells in long-lasting Graves disease. V was pared by 6 bases and J by 3 bases, with 6 bases between. Looked up from germline, CDR1 is MDHEN and CDR2 is SYDVKM. There are 12 residues in the CDR3. In this sample, this clonotype turned up many times. Its matching antigen is unknown. The study, taken as a whole, reports: Persistent disease samples used TRBV28, TRBJ1-2 and TRBJ2-5 preferentially.

Arm-PCR of CDR3 regions with iRepertoire HTBI primers generated TCR beta libraries. Using its own MiXCR run on the multiplex PCR reads, TCRdb lists one record per CDR3 protein. In the table there are 420,000 or so distinct CDR3 sequences, roughly a quarter of which are singletons. Described time point: persistent/refractory GD, antithyroid drugs over 5 years with positive TRAb. The TCR library was made from RNA that had been extracted from PBMCs in TRIzol. The clonotype was recovered from a female donor with Graves disease. The sequenced sample was peripheral blood mononuclear cells (PBMCs), obtained when the disease was refractory, from a patient treated with antithyroid drugs. The rearrangement links TRBV28 to TRBJ1-5; no firm D call. In DNA form, the CDR3 reads TGTGCCAGCAGCGGCCTCAATCAGCCCCAGCATTTT. This codes for CASSGLNQPQHF.